Presented here are 13 T cell receptor beta chains from one specimen sequenced in a study of OX40 agonist ivuxolimab in advanced cancers. Clones were sequenced by immunoSEQ multiplex PCR, and TCRdb holds only the in-frame ones, with some missing. The sample lists roughly 67,000 clones; approximately 86% were seen once. Source: CD4+ or CD8+ T cells sorted from blood, taken in a trial of the OX40 agonist ivuxolimab. All receptors derive from an adult with an advanced solid tumor such as melanoma, head and neck, liver or kidney cancer.

The J gene is TRBJ1-1, the V gene TRBV11-1; TRBD1 is a possible D gene (6 bases). Germline CDR1 is SGHAT and CDR2 is FQDESV (reference sequence). This CDR3 comprises 14 residues. V was trimmed by 5 bases and J by 1 base, leaving 11 bases between them. The CDR3 reads CASSQQGGNTEAFF. The CDR3 coding sequence is TGTGCCAGCAGCCAACAGGGAGGGAACACTGAAGCTTTCTTT.

The V call is TRBV7-2, the J call TRBJ2-7; possible D gene TRBD2, 7 bases. From germline, CDR1 is SGHTA and CDR2 FQGNSA. The CDR3 is made up of 15 amino acids. V lost 5 bases, J lost 4 bases, and 18 bases lay in between. CDR3 coding DNA: TGTGCCAGCAGCCCGGAGGGGGGGGCGGGGTACGAGCAGTACTTC. Its protein product is CASSPEGGAGYEQYF.

V gene TRBV6-6 combines with J gene TRBJ2-1, with TRBD2 matching over 8 bases. Germline CDR1 MNHNY, CDR2 SVGAGI (reference sequence). CDR3 size: 16 residues. After removal of 2 bases from V and 7 bases from J, the junction contained 10 bases not matched to a gene. The CDR3 nucleotides read TGTGCCAGCAGTTACACCGGACTAGCTGGGGGGAATGAGCAGTTCTTC. Translation gives CASSYTGLAGGNEQFF.

This clone was picked up one time. The chain is built from TRBV9 and TRBJ2-3; the D gene is possibly TRBD2 (5 bases). The V gene's germline CDR1 is SGDLS and CDR2 YYNGEE. The V gene lost 0 bases and the J gene lost 2 bases, with 16 bases spanning the gap. This CDR3 is built from 17 residues. CDR3 nucleotide sequence: TGTGCCAGCAGCGTAGGTCCTAGCCGAAGTCTCACAGATACGCAGTATTTT. This translates into CASSVGPSRSLTDTQYF.

This clone was counted once. CDR3 sequence reads: CASSEGQNSNQPQHF. Here the CDR3 DNA reads TGTGCCAGCAGCGAAGGACAGAATAGCAATCAGCCCCAGCATTTT. This chain links TRBV9 with TRBJ1-5; possibly TRBD1 for D (6 bases). V was clipped by 3 bases and J by 0 bases, with 10 bases between them. Germline V gene lookup returns CDR1 SGDLS and CDR2 YYNGEE. This CDR3 spans 15 amino acids.

J is TRBJ2-1 and V is TRBV7-2, with D perhaps TRBD2 (6 bases). Germline V lookup: CDR1 SGHTA, CDR2 FQGNSA. V lost 5 bases and J 2 bases, leaving 16 bases between the germline ends. This CDR3 is built from 16 residues. The CDR3 DNA reads TGTGCCAGCAGCACCCCTAGGCAGCGGGCCTACAATGAGCAGTTCTTC. Encoded protein: CASSTPRQRAYNEQFF. The variable domain in full, with the rest retrieved from reference TRBV7-2 and TRBJ2-1, is GAGVSQSPSNKVTEKGKDVELRCDPISGHTALYWYRQSLGQGLEFLIYFQGNSAPDKSGLPSDRFSAERTGGSVSTLTIQRTQQEDSAVYLCASSTPRQRAYNEQFFGPGTRLTVL.

CDR3 region: CASSPDQGETQYF. The CDR3 DNA follows: TGTGCCAGCAGCCCTGACCAGGGAGAGACCCAGTACTTC. The chain couples TRBV7-3 to TRBJ2-5; D is perhaps TRBD1 (5 bases). CDR3 length: 13 residues. Trimming shortened V by 5 bases and J by 4 bases, and 11 bases separated the two germline ends. Germline CDR1 is SGHTA and CDR2 is FQGTGA. Looking up the rest from reference TRBV7-3 and TRBJ2-5 gives the full variable domain: GAGVSQTPSNKVTEKGKYVELRCDPISGHTALYWYRQSLGQGPEFLIYFQGTGAADDSGLPNDRFFAVRPEGSVSTLKIQRTERGDSAVYLCASSPDQGETQYFGPGTRLLVL.

This clone was counted once. This chain connects TRBV30 to TRBJ1-3; no clear D gene. Looked up from germline, CDR1 is GTSNPN and CDR2 is SVGIG (reference sequence). This CDR3 has 14 amino acids. The ends were cut back, 0 bases at V and 4 bases at J, with 10 bases in the middle. CDR3: CAWSVFGAGNTIYF. In DNA form, the CDR3 reads TGTGCCTGGAGTGTCTTTGGCGCGGGAAACACCATATATTTT.

The V and J genes are TRBV4-2 and TRBJ1-1; D unresolved. Trimming stripped 4 bases from V and 6 bases from J, with 21 bases between. The CDR3 spans 16 residues. Germline CDR1 reads LGHNA; CDR2 reads YNFKEQ. CDR3 loop: CASSPRVNSLESEAFF. The CDR3 nucleotides read TGTGCCAGCAGCCCTAGAGTTAACAGTTTAGAATCTGAAGCTTTCTTT.

This chain connects TRBV18 to TRBJ1-2, with D possibly being TRBD1 (5 bases). Germline values: CDR1 KGHSH, CDR2 LQKENI. The CDR3 consists of 15 residues. Trimming left V 4 bases short and J 8 bases short, with 20 bases between. CDR3 in DNA: TGTGCCAGCTCACGCGACGGGGGGAAAGTTGAAGGCTACACCTTC. It translates to CASSRDGGKVEGYTF.

The chain is built from TRBV7-2 and TRBJ2-2; 8 bases fit TRBD1. The CDR3 extends over 14 amino acids. Trimming at V came to 5 bases and at J to 5 bases, leaving 4 bases not matched to a gene. Germline CDR1 and CDR2: SGHTA and FQGNSA. The CDR3 sequence is CASSPRTGTGELFF. CDR3 DNA sequence: TGTGCCAGCAGCCCCAGGACAGGGACCGGGGAGCTGTTTTTT.

This rearrangement joins TRBV6-5 to TRBJ2-7; maybe TRBD2 (5 bases). V was cut by 9 bases and J by 0 bases, with 15 bases left in between. The CDR3 length is 14 residues. The germline V gene encodes CDR1 MNHEY and CDR2 SVGAGI. CDR3 loop: CASSYRGFSYEQYF. The CDR3 DNA sequence: TGTGCCAGTTCCTACCGGGGATTCTCCTACGAGCAGTACTTC.

The CDR3 region is CVRSLDVGADYEQYF. DNA for the CDR3: TGTGTCAGAAGCCTCGACGTGGGGGCGGACTACGAGCAGTACTTC. The rearrangement uses TRBV7-5 and TRBJ2-7; the table assigns TRBD1, which was not confirmed against the DNA. TRBV7-5 represents a pseudogene. The CDR3 runs to 15 residues.